This is a list of T cell receptor beta chains from one sample in a study of control samples from healthy donors and cancer patients. Some clones are missing from TCRdb's copy, which holds only in-frame ones; the method was immunoSEQ multiplex PCR. Of about 74,000 clones in the sample, over 75% were seen once. Sequenced material: blood. All receptors derive from a woman in her 50s in good health. The CDR3 runs from the conserved cysteine through the conserved F or W. The D gene is left open where the match is weak. Size tells how often a clone was seen (once, few, many) or the class of an expanded clone, and some rows leave it out.

>NA|TRBJ2-4|TRBV19|TRBD2
CASTERGGGKNIQYF
TGTGCCAGTACCGAACGGGGGGGTGGAAAAAACATTCAGTACTTC
>NA|TRBJ2-1|TRBV18|NA
CASSPPGVVEQFF
TGTGCCAGCTCACCACCGGGAGTAGTGGAGCAGTTCTTC
>NA|TRBJ1-4|TRBV6-5|NA
CASSRTGEKLFF
TGTGCCAGCAGCCGGACGGGTGAAAAACTGTTTTTT
>NA|TRBJ2-3|TRBV11-2|NA
CASSPAADTQYF
TGTGCCAGCAGTCCGGCGGCGGATACGCAGTATTTT
>once|TRBJ1-1|TRBV7-9|NA
CASSLEANTEAFF
TGTGCCAGCAGCTTAGAAGCGAACACTGAAGCTTTCTTT
>NA|TRBJ1-2|TRBV24-1|NA
CATSDDYGYTF
TGTGCCACCAGTGACGACTATGGCTACACCTTC
>NA|TRBJ2-1|TRBV19|TRBD1
CASSNPGQGNEQFF
TGTGCCAGTAGTAACCCGGGACAGGGTAATGAGCAGTTCTTC
>NA|TRBJ2-1|TRBV5-5|TRBD1
CASSHSGTVPNEQFF
TGTGCCAGCAGCCATTCCGGGACAGTACCTAATGAGCAGTTCTTC
>NA|TRBJ1-2|TRBV11-2|TRBD1
CASSRLMTGFGYTF
TGTGCCAGCAGCCGACTCATGACAGGGTTCGGCTACACCTTC
>NA|TRBJ1-1|TRBV9|NA
CASSVGGMGEAFF
TGTGCCAGCAGCGTGGGGGGCATGGGTGAAGCTTTCTTT
>NA|TRBJ1-3|TRBV5-1|TRBD1
CASSQGQLGNTIYF
TGCGCCAGCAGCCAGGGACAGCTTGGAAACACCATATATTTT
>NA|TRBJ2-7|TRBV6-5|TRBD1
CASRHGQVTYEQYF
TGTGCCAGCAGGCACGGACAGGTGACCTACGAGCAGTACTTC
>NA|TRBJ1-2|TRBV3-1/TRBV3-2|NA
CASSQSTGVYGYTF
TGTGCCAGCAGCCAATCGACAGGTGTCTATGGCTACACCTTC
>NA|TRBJ2-3|TRBV3-1/TRBV3-2|NA
CASSQDLSADTQYF
TGTGCCAGCAGCCAAGATCTATCGGCAGATACGCAGTATTTT
>NA|TRBJ1-2|TRBV21-1|NA
CASSKAPGQGSGYTF
TGTGCCAGCAGCAAAGCCCCTGGACAGGGGTCTGGCTACACCTTC
>NA|TRBJ2-6|TRBV5-4|NA
CASSFWGVELSGANVLTF
TGTGCCAGCAGCTTCTGGGGGGTCGAACTCTCTGGGGCCAACGTCCTGACTTTC
>NA|TRBJ2-5|TRBV6-1|TRBD2
CASSALKAGGARETQYF
TGTGCCAGCAGTGCCTTAAAGGCGGGGGGAGCGCGGGAGACCCAGTACTTC
>few|TRBJ1-2|TRBV19|NA
CASRTGNYGYTF
TGTGCCAGTAGGACAGGAAACTATGGCTACACCTTC
>NA|TRBJ1-2|TRBV5-1|NA
CASSLGRDYGYTF
TGCGCCAGCAGCTTGGGACGGGACTATGGCTACACCTTC
>NA|TRBJ2-3|TRBV21-1|NA
CASSNLTSSKVVADTQYF
TGTGCCAGCAGCAATTTAACAAGTAGTAAGGTAGTAGCAGATACGCAGTATTTT
>once|TRBJ2-1|TRBV2|TRBD2
CASRPGTSGNNEQFF
TGTGCCAGCAGGCCCGGGACTAGCGGCAACAATGAGCAGTTCTTC
>NA|TRBJ1-1|TRBV5-4|TRBD1
CASSLGGGGDPYTEAFF
TGTGCCAGCAGCTTGGGTGGAGGGGGCGACCCTTACACTGAAGCTTTCTTT
>few|TRBJ1-1|TRBV7-2|NA
CASSPQRSSEAFF
TGTGCCAGCAGCCCCCAGCGGTCGTCGGAAGCTTTCTTT
>NA|TRBJ2-5|TRBV6-5|TRBD1
CASTGTAQETQYF
TGTGCCAGCACCGGGACAGCCCAAGAGACCCAGTACTTC
>NA|TRBJ2-1|TRBV27|NA
CASRDFLQEPYNEQFF
TGTGCCAGCAGGGACTTTTTACAGGAACCGTACAATGAGCAGTTCTTC
>few|TRBJ2-7|TRBV29-1|TRBD1
CSVSGQGYEQYF
TGCAGCGTCTCAGGACAGGGGTACGAGCAGTACTTC
>NA|TRBJ2-3|TRBV9|NA
CASSPRLGDRDTQYF
TGTGCCAGCAGCCCAAGGTTAGGGGATAGGGATACGCAGTATTTT
>NA|TRBJ2-3|TRBV11-2|NA
CASSPRVTDTQYF
TGTGCCAGCAGCCCCCGGGTCACAGATACGCAGTATTTT
>NA|TRBJ2-1|TRBV18|NA
CASSPSARGHNEQFF
TGTGCCAGCTCACCTTCAGCACGGGGACACAATGAGCAGTTCTTC
>once|TRBJ1-1|TRBV2|NA
CASGEGGALNTEAFF
TGTGCCAGCGGGGAGGGGGGTGCTTTGAACACTGAAGCTTTCTTT
>once|TRBJ2-4|TRBV14|NA
CASSLQTPRDIQYF
TGTGCCAGCAGCCTTCAAACGCCAAGGGACATTCAGTACTTC
>NA|TRBJ1-2|TRBV3-1/TRBV3-2|NA
CASSLTETGGYTF
TGTGCCAGCAGCCTGACGGAAACTGGAGGCTACACCTTC
>NA|TRBJ1-3|TRBV13|NA
CASASTGNTIYF
TGTGCCAGCGCGAGTACCGGAAACACCATATATTTT
>NA|TRBJ2-4|TRBV20-1|TRBD2
CSASVAGVLAKNIQYF
TGCAGTGCTAGTGTTGCGGGGGTTCTAGCCAAAAACATTCAGTACTTC
>once|TRBJ2-2|TRBV5-5|TRBD1
CASSSRDRGYTGELFF
TGTGCCAGCAGCTCGCGGGACAGGGGGTACACCGGGGAGCTGTTTTTT
>NA|TRBJ1-2|TRBV19|NA
CASMKGYGYTF
TGTGCCAGTATGAAGGGCTATGGCTACACCTTC
>NA|TRBJ1-3|TRBV18|NA
CASSSGISGNTIYF
TGTGCCAGCTCATCAGGGATCTCTGGAAACACCATATATTTT
>NA|TRBJ1-2|TRBV6-1|NA
CASSERGGGGYTF
TGTGCCAGCAGTGAACGGGGGGGCGGCGGCTACACCTTC
>NA|TRBJ1-4|TRBV4-1|NA
CASSHGASFATNEKLFF
TGCGCCAGCAGCCATGGGGCGTCATTTGCAACTAATGAAAAACTGTTTTTT
>NA|TRBJ2-2|TRBV7-9|NA
CASSSTGNTGELFF
TGTGCCAGCAGCTCAACAGGGAACACCGGGGAGCTGTTTTTT
>NA|TRBJ2-1|TRBV6-5|NA
CASNLGLSSYNEQFF
TGTGCCAGCAACCTAGGACTCAGCTCCTACAATGAGCAGTTCTTC
>NA|TRBJ2-1|TRBV30|NA
CAWTKDRVGEQFF
TGTGCCTGGACCAAAGACAGAGTAGGAGAGCAGTTCTTC
>NA|TRBJ2-4|TRBV11-2|NA
CASSFSRVNIQYF
TGTGCCAGCAGCTTCTCTCGGGTAAACATTCAGTACTTC
>once|TRBJ1-1|TRBV28|NA
CASSYGGANTEAFF
TGTGCCAGCAGTTACGGGGGCGCGAACACTGAAGCTTTCTTT
>NA|TRBJ1-6|TRBV2|NA
CASSGYISSYNSPLHF
TGTGCCAGCAGTGGATACATAAGCTCCTATAATTCACCCCTCCACTTT